This T cell receptor beta chain came from a study of radiotherapy plus CTLA-4 blockade in lung cancer. Study information: Objective responses were observed in 15% to 20% of patients, and disease control was achieved by approximately 32%.

Germline V gene data show CDR1 as SGHNT and CDR2 as YYREEE (reference sequence). The CDR3 is 13 residues long. Sequenced by immunoSEQ multiplex PCR; TCRdb stores in-frame clones only, minus some. The sample consists of approximately 82,000 clones, about 85% of them appearing once. General study results and limits: Interferon-beta and early blood T cell clone dynamics reportedly predicted response best. Following radiotherapy plus ipilimumab, tumor-derived TCR clones expanded in the blood.

Worth noting for this clone: Its antigen is still unknown.

This chain joins TRBV5-4 and TRBJ2-5; TRBD1 aligns across 7 bases. The DNA end lines up better with TRBJ2-7; the J call may be wrong. This material consisted of peripheral blood, taken from a patient treated with radiotherapy plus ipilimumab. The sequence derives from a human donor with non-small cell lung cancer that progressed on radiotherapy plus ipilimumab. The CDR3 region is CASSSRDSYEQYF. CDR3 nucleotide sequence: TGTGCCAGCAGCTCCCGGGACAGCTACGAGCAGTACTTC.